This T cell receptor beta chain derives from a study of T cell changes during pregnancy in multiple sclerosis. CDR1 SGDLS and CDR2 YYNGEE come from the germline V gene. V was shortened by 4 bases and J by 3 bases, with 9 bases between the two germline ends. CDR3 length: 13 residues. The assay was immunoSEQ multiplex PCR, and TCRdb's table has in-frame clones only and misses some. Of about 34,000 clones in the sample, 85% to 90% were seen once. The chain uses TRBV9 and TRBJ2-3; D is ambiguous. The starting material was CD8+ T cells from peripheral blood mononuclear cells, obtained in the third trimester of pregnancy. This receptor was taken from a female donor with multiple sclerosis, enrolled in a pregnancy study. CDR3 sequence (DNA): TGTGCCAGCAGCACCGGTGCGACAGATACGCAGTATTTT. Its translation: CASSTGATDTQYF.